This TCR beta chain was captured in a study of PD-1 blockade in mismatch repair-deficient tumors. In regard to this clone: Its matching antigen is unknown.

TCRdb's table, derived via immunoSEQ multiplex PCR, lists solely in-frame clones and lacks some. The sample records over 100,000 clones, around 80% being singletons. Study results and limitations: After pembrolizumab, tumor-resident clones rose rapidly, then generally contracted before radiologic responses.

The sample consisted of peripheral blood, taken about 13 months after starting pembrolizumab. The receptor was isolated from an adult with mismatch repair-deficient cancer.

For the CDR3, the DNA is TGTGCCATCAGAAATACCGGGACCGCGAGCACAGATACGCAGTATTTT. It encodes CAIRNTGTASTDTQYF. J is TRBJ2-3 and V is TRBV10-3, with D perhaps being TRBD1 or TRBD2 (5 bases each). The V gene's germline CDR1 is ENHRY and CDR2 SYGVKD. There are 16 residues in the CDR3. The ends were cut back, 6 bases at V and 0 bases at J, with 16 bases in the middle.